This T cell receptor beta chain was obtained from a study of cytomegalovirus exposure and HLA in healthy donors. For this clone: Its cognate antigen is unknown.

Germline lookup yields CDR1 SGHDN and CDR2 FVKESK. The CDR3 covers 14 residues. V lost 4 bases and J lost 2, with 12 bases in between. Each of the donors was a healthy bone marrow donor. 60 Vbeta and 13 Jbeta primers were used in PCR. Profiled with immunoSEQ multiplex PCR; TCRdb holds only in-frame clones, not every one. The table has about 160,000 clones, roughly four fifths seen once. General study results and limits: TCR beta V- and J-gene trimming, according to a later analysis, was linked to a missense DCLRE1C variant. The authors considered a cluster of highly shared sequence variants likely to be a sequencing artifact. Researchers catalogued some 160 TCR beta chains as cytomegalovirus-associated.

The sequenced sample was PBMCs. The receptor was derived from a female donor in good health and CMV-seronegative. The chain is built from TRBV14 and TRBJ2-7; no clear D gene. CDR3 coding DNA: TGTGCCAGCAGCCCACATACCACAACCTACGAGCAGTACTTC. Amino acid sequence: CASSPHTTTYEQYF.